These 18 T cell receptor beta chains came from one sample sequenced in a study of technical replicates of blood from a handful of donors. Generated by immunoSEQ multiplex PCR, the TCRdb table keeps only in-frame clones and is missing some. The table records some 63,000 clones, approximately 90% of them present only once. Sequenced: PBMCs. These receptors were collected from a human donor in good health. Some clones in this sample may be carry-over from other donors' samples.

The chain is built from TRBV11-3 and TRBJ2-1; perhaps TRBD1 as D (5 bases). This CDR3 is 13 amino acids long. V was pared by 5 bases and J by 5 bases, with 10 bases between. Germline-derived CDR1 and CDR2 are SGHNT and YENEEA. This chain's CDR3 is CASSAQVDNEQFF. The CDR3 DNA is TGTGCCAGCAGCGCACAGGTGGACAATGAGCAGTTCTTC.

Comment on this clone: At one end the junction does not follow the germline gene, possibly because of a read error. V and J are TRBV5-4 and TRBJ2-5, with 11 positions matching TRBD2. Germline lookup yields CDR1 SGHNT and CDR2 YYREEE (reference sequence). The CDR3 sequence is 14 residues long. The CDR3 nucleotides read TGTGCCAGCAGCCCGATCGGCGGACTAGCGGGCATCAACTTC. It encodes CASSPIGGLAGINF.

V is TRBV6-4 and J is TRBJ1-5, with a possible D match to TRBD1 (5 bases). This CDR3 spans 15 amino acids. Trimming took 0 bases from V and 4 from J, leaving 10 bases between them. Germline CDR1 reads MRHNA; CDR2 reads SNTAGT. Written as DNA, the CDR3 is TGTGCCAGCAGTGACTCCCACGGGGGAAATCAGCCCCAGCATTTT. It is translated as CASSDSHGGNQPQHF.

The V gene is TRBV29-1, the J gene TRBJ2-7, with TRBD1 matching 8 bases. This CDR3 is built from 15 residues. The V and J ends lost 1 base and 4 bases, in that order; junction bases with no gene match: 9. Germline lookup yields CDR1 SQVTM and CDR2 ANQGSEA. The chain's CDR3 is CSVEVSGTGSYEQYF. Here the CDR3 DNA reads TGCAGCGTTGAAGTATCAGGGACAGGATCTTACGAGCAGTACTTC.

This chain links TRBV28 with TRBJ1-5; possibly TRBD1 for D (5 bases). The CDR3 extends over 13 amino acids. Trimming pared 5 bases from V and 3 bases from J, leaving 8 bases between. The germline V gene encodes CDR1 MDHEN and CDR2 SYDVKM. The CDR3 loop is CASSPRVNQPQHF. In nucleotides, the CDR3 is TGTGCCAGCAGTCCCAGGGTCAATCAGCCCCAGCATTTT.

The gene calls are TRBV5-4 and TRBJ2-3, with 10 bases fitting TRBD2. The V and J ends lost 1 base and 6 bases, in that order; junction bases with no gene match: 8. Germline V gene data show CDR1 as SGHNT and CDR2 as YYREEE (reference sequence). There are 16 residues in the CDR3. The CDR3 coding sequence is TGTGCCAGCAGCTTGATTAGCGGGAGGAATGGTGATACGCAGTATTTT. Translated, it gives CASSLISGRNGDTQYF.

The chain links TRBV11-1 to TRBJ2-7, with D perhaps matching TRBD1 (5 bases). The germline gives CDR1 SGHAT, CDR2 FQDESV (reference sequence). CDR3 size: 13 residues. Trimming left V 4 bases short and J 0 bases short, with 7 bases between. DNA for the CDR3: TGTGCCAGCAGCTACAGGTTCTCCTACGAGCAGTACTTC. This translates into CASSYRFSYEQYF.

The V call is TRBV4-2, the J call TRBJ1-1; no clear D. Trimming pared 1 base from V and 3 bases from J, leaving 12 bases between. Germline values: CDR1 LGHNA, CDR2 YNFKEQ. This CDR3 has 15 residues. The CDR3 loop is CASSQVKGRHTEAFF. The CDR3, as DNA: TGTGCCAGCAGCCAAGTGAAAGGGAGGCACACTGAAGCTTTCTTT.

The V and J genes are TRBV18 and TRBJ1-4, with TRBD1 as a possible D gene (6 bases). Trimming cost V 6 bases and J 5 bases, with 19 bases left between them. Germline V gene data show CDR1 as KGHSH and CDR2 as LQKENI. CDR3 length equals 16 residues. For the CDR3, the DNA is TGTGCCAGCTCGGGGGCACCCGGGACCGGAAATGAAAAACTGTTTTTT. This codes for CASSGAPGTGNEKLFF.

The rearrangement joins TRBV5-1 to TRBJ1-4; perhaps TRBD1 as D (5 bases). The V end lost 3 bases, the J end lost 0 bases, and 9 bases lay between the germline ends. The CDR3 is made up of 15 amino acids. Germline V gives CDR1 SGHRS, CDR2 YFSETQ. The CDR3 sequence is CASSSGGATNEKLFF. The CDR3, as DNA: TGCGCCAGCAGCTCTGGGGGGGCAACTAATGAAAAACTGTTTTTT. The variable domain in full, with the rest retrieved from reference TRBV5-1 and TRBJ1-4, is KAGVTQTPRYLIKTRGQQVTLSCSPISGHRSVSWYQQTPGQGLQFLFEYFSETQRNKGNFPGRFSGRQFSNSRSEMNVSTLELGDSALYLCASSSGGATNEKLFFGSGTQLSVL.

The rearrangement links TRBV30 to TRBJ2-7; 11 bases align to TRBD1. CDR3 size: 14 residues. Trimming at V came to 0 bases and at J to 7 bases, leaving 5 bases not matched to a gene. Germline V gene sequence: CDR1 GTSNPN, CDR2 SVGIG (reference sequence). In DNA form, the CDR3 reads TGTGCCTGGAGTGTGATGGACAGGGGGCATGAGCAGTACTTC. This encodes CAWSVMDRGHEQYF.

V is TRBV15 and J is TRBJ1-1; possibly TRBD1 for D (6 bases). V shed 0 bases and J shed 5 bases, with 13 bases lying between them. Germline CDR1 reads LNHNV; CDR2 reads YYDKDF (reference sequence). The CDR3 is 15 amino acids. The CDR3 DNA is TGTGCCACCAGCAGAGATCTGACAGGTGGAACTGAAGCTTTCTTT. Translated: CATSRDLTGGTEAFF. Based on the CDR3 plus reference TRBV15 and TRBJ1-1, the full variable domain is DAMVIQNPRYQVTQFGKPVTLSCSQTLNHNVMYWYQQKSSQAPKLLFHYYDKDFNNEADTPDNFQSRRPNTSFCFLDIRSPGLGDTAMYLCATSRDLTGGTEAFFGQGTRLTVV.

CDR3: CASSLVAGRQETQYF. The CDR3, as DNA: TGTGCCAGCAGCTTAGTTGCGGGAAGACAAGAGACCCAGTACTTC. The rearrangement joins TRBV7-9 to TRBJ2-5; a possible D gene is TRBD2 (6 bases). With 1 base removed from V and 2 bases from J, the gap between germline ends came to 11 bases. This CDR3 comprises 15 residues. The germline gives CDR1 SEHNR, CDR2 FQNEAQ (reference sequence).

In DNA form, the CDR3 reads TGTGCCAGCAGCTTAGTATACACCGGGGAGCTGTTTTTT. Its protein product is CASSLVYTGELFF. The rearrangement joins TRBV7-3 to TRBJ2-2; D not resolved. Trimming removed 2 bases at V and 3 bases at J, with 4 bases between. This CDR3 has 13 residues. CDR1 is SGHTA and CDR2 is FQGTGA in the germline V gene.

V and J are TRBV4-3 and TRBJ2-5; 8 bases match TRBD1. The CDR3 runs 15 residues. Germline CDR1 and CDR2: LGHNA and YSLEER. Germline trimming cut 1 base from V and 5 bases from J; bases unmatched to any gene: 6. CDR3 residues: CASSQGTGILETQYF. The DNA of the CDR3 is TGCGCCAGCAGCCAAGGGACAGGGATTTTGGAGACCCAGTACTTC.

V and J are TRBV2 and TRBJ2-7, with 7 bases matching TRBD2. The CDR3 length is 15 residues. V shed 6 bases, J shed 3 bases, and the junction held 11 bases outside the gene matches. Germline CDR1 SNHLY, CDR2 FYNNEI. In DNA form, the CDR3 reads TGTGCCAGCAGGGCTAGCGGACGACCCGACTACGAGCAGTACTTC. As protein: CASRASGRPDYEQYF.

The chain is built from TRBV6-5 and TRBJ2-7, with 8 bases aligning to TRBD1. This CDR3 contains 15 residues. The trim removed 5 bases at V and 5 bases at J, leaving 11 bases unmatched. From germline, CDR1 is MNHEY and CDR2 SVGAGI. CDR3 nucleotides: TGTGCCAGCAGTGTCCCCAGGGGGCGAACCCACGAGCAGTACTTC. Protein product: CASSVPRGRTHEQYF.

V and J are TRBV19 and TRBJ2-5; 13 nucleotides align to TRBD2. With 4 bases clipped from V and 5 bases from J, the junction kept 7 bases outside the gene matches. The CDR3 sequence is 16 residues long. Germline-derived CDR1 and CDR2 are LNHDA and SQIVND (reference sequence). In DNA form, the CDR3 reads TGTGCCAGTAGTAGGGGACTAGCGGGAATGTTGGAGACCCAGTACTTC. Protein sequence: CASSRGLAGMLETQYF. The whole variable domain, filled in from reference TRBV19 and TRBJ2-5, reads DGGITQSPKYLFRKEGQNVTLSCEQNLNHDAMYWYRQDPGQGLRLIYYSQIVNDFQKGDIAEGYSVSREKKESFPLTVTSAQKNPTAFYLCASSRGLAGMLETQYFGPGTRLLVL.